The sequence of this TCR beta chain was determined in a study of blood T cell repertoires in COVID-19. Study in general: In each case, the material was cDNA or gDNA derived from T cells, B-cell-depleted T cells, or PBMCs.

The CDR3 spans 14 residues. J was trimmed by 5 bases and V by 6 bases; bases with no gene match: 6. Germline lookup yields CDR1 MNHEY and CDR2 SVGAGI. Data came from immunoSEQ multiplex PCR; TCRdb stores just in-frame clones and leaves some out. The repertoire holds 200,000 to 250,000 clones, with around 88% as singletons. The TCR sequence derives from a man in his late teens or twenties with active or convalescent COVID-19. This chain connects TRBV6-5 to TRBJ1-2, with 10 bases that match TRBD1. The specimen was peripheral blood. In DNA, the CDR3 is TGTGCCAGCAGAGTCGGGACAGGGGTTTATGGCTACACCTTC. Protein sequence: CASRVGTGVYGYTF.